This TCR beta chain was recorded in a study of OX40 agonist ivuxolimab in advanced cancers. Study-level background: Therapy given before enrollment (anti-PD-1, anti-PD-L1 or anti-CTLA-4) was allowed, and over 35% had some. Notes on the study in general: Among the lowest levels of clonal expansion were found in partial responders at 0.1-3.0 mg/kg.

With respect to this clone: Its cognate antigen is unknown.

Between the trimmed V and J ends, which lost 4 bases and 9 bases, there was a span of 11 bases. CDR1 is SGHNT, CDR2 YENEEA, per germline. The CDR3 runs to 12 residues. The data were produced by immunoSEQ multiplex PCR, yet TCRdb's version contains in-frame clones alone and is incomplete. The sample holds about 41,000 clones, almost 80% seen once. The chain has TRBV11-3 and TRBJ2-3, with TRBD1 as a possible D gene (6 bases). This receptor was identified in an adult with an advanced solid tumor such as melanoma, head and neck, liver or kidney cancer. Sample: CD4+ or CD8+ T cells sorted from blood, taken in a trial of the OX40 agonist ivuxolimab. The CDR3 protein is CASSSQGETQYF. The CDR3 DNA reads as TGTGCCAGCAGCTCACAGGGAGAAACGCAGTATTTT.